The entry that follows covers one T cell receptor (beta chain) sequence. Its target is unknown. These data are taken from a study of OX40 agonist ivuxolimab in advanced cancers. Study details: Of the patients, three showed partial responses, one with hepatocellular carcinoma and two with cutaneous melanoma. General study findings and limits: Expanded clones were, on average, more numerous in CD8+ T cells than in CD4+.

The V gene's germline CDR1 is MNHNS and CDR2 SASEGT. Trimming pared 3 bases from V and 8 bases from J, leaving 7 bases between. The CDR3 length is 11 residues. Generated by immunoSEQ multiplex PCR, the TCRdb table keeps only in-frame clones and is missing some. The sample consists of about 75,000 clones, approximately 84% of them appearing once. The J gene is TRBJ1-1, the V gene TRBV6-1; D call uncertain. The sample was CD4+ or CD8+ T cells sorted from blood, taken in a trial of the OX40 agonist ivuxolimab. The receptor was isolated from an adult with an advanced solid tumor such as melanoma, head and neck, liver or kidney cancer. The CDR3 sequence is CASSDWVEAFF. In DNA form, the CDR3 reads TGTGCCAGCAGTGACTGGGTAGAAGCTTTCTTT.